This T cell receptor (beta chain) was documented in a study of PD-1 blockade in classical Hodgkin lymphoma. At the level of the study: Treatment was intravenous nivolumab, 3 mg/kg every 2 weeks, until progression. Overall study findings and caveats: For complete responders, baseline diversity was comparable to that of newly diagnosed patients. At C4D1, TCR diversity had climbed significantly for CD4+ cells, though not for CD8+ cells. Reports described newly diagnosed patients as having lower baseline TCR diversity than healthy donors.

Data came from immunoSEQ multiplex PCR; TCRdb stores just in-frame clones and leaves some out. In the table there are 3,000 to 4,000 clones, around 66% of which are singletons. Time point indicated: cycle 4 day 1 (C4D1), after around six weeks of nivolumab. In every patient, relapse followed autologous stem cell transplantation, while exposure to brentuximab vedotin differed. The germline V gene encodes CDR1 MDHEN and CDR2 SYDVKM. CDR3 size: 15 residues. Trimming shortened V by 8 bases and J by 0 bases, and 14 bases separated the two germline ends. Notes on this clone: The antigen remains undetermined.

The receptor's source is a human donor with classical Hodgkin lymphoma. V gene TRBV28 combines with J gene TRBJ2-1, with D unclear. The sample consisted of peripheral blood mononuclear cells (PBMCs), taken before the fourth cycle of nivolumab. The CDR3 sequence: CASDPDRSSYNEQFF. DNA for the CDR3: TGTGCCAGCGACCCCGATCGAAGCTCCTACAATGAGCAGTTCTTC. The variable domain in full, with the rest retrieved from reference TRBV28 and TRBJ2-1, is DVKVTQSSRYLVKRTGEKVFLECVQDMDHENMFWYRQDPGLGLRLIYFSYDVKMKEKGDIPEGYSVSREKKERFSLILESASTNQTSMYLCASDPDRSSYNEQFFGPGTRLTVL.